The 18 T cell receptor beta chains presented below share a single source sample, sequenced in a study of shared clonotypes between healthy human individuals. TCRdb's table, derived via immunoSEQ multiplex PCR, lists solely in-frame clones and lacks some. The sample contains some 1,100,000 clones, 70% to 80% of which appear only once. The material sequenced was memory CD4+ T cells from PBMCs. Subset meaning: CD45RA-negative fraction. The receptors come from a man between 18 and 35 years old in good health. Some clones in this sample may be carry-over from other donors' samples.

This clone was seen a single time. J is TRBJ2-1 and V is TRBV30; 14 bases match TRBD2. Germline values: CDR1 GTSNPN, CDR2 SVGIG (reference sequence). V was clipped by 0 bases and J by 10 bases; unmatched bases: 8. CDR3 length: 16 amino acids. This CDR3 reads CAWSVLGLAGGGEQFF. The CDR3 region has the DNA TGTGCCTGGAGTGTCCTCGGACTAGCGGGAGGCGGGGAGCAGTTCTTC.

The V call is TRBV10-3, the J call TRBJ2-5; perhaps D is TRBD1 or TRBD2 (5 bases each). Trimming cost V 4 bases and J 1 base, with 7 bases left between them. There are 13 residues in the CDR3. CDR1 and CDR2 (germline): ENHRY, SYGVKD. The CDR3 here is CAISAGAQETQYF. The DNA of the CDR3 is TGTGCCATCAGTGCCGGGGCCCAAGAGACCCAGTACTTC.

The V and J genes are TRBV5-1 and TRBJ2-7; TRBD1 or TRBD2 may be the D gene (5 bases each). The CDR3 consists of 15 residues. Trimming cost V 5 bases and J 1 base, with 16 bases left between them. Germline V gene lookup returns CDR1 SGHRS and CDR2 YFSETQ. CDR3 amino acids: CASSISGRGSYEQYF. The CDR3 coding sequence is TGCGCCAGCAGTATCTCGGGACGGGGATCCTACGAGCAGTACTTC.

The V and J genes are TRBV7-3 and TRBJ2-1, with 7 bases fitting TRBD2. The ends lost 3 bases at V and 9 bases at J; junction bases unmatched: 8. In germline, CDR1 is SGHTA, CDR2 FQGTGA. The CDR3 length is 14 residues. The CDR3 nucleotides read TGTGCCAGCAGCTTTGCGGGAGTAACGGGTGAGCAGTTCTTC. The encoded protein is CASSFAGVTGEQFF. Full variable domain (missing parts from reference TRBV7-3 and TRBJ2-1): GAGVSQTPSNKVTEKGKYVELRCDPISGHTALYWYRQSLGQGPEFLIYFQGTGAADDSGLPNDRFFAVRPEGSVSTLKIQRTERGDSAVYLCASSFAGVTGEQFFGPGTRLTVL.

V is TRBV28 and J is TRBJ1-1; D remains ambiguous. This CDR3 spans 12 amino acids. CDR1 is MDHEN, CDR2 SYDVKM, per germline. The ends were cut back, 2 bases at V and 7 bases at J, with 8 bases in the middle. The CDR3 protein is CASSLGRFEAFF. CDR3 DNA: TGTGCCAGCAGTTTAGGGCGATTTGAAGCTTTCTTT.

The CDR3 spells CASSYAGGGTGELFF. CDR3 bases: TGTGCCAGCAGTTACGCAGGGGGGGGCACCGGGGAGCTGTTTTTT. The chain employs TRBV6-5 and TRBJ2-2; D may match TRBD1 or TRBD2 (7 bases each). CDR3 length: 15 amino acids. The V gene lost 2 bases and the J gene lost 4 bases, with 11 bases spanning the gap. The germline gives CDR1 MNHEY, CDR2 SVGAGI.

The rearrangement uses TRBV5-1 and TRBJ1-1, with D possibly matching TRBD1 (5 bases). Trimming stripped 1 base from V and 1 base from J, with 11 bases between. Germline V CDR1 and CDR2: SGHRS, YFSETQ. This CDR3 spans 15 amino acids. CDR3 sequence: CASSLRTIGNTEAFF. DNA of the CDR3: TGCGCCAGCAGCTTGAGGACAATCGGGAACACTGAAGCTTTCTTT.

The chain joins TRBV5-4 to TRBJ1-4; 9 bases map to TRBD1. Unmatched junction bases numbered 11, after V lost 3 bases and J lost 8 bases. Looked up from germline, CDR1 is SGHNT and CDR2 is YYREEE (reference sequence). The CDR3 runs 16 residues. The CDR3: CASSSRTGALGEKLFF. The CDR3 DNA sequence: TGTGCCAGCAGCTCCCGGACAGGGGCACTTGGGGAAAAACTGTTTTTT.

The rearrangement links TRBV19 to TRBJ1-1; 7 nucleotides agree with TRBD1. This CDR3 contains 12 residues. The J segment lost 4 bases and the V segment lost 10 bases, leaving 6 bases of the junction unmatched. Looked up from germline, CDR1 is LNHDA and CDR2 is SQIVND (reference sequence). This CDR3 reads CATQDRTTEAFF. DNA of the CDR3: TGTGCCACCCAGGACAGGACCACTGAAGCTTTCTTT.

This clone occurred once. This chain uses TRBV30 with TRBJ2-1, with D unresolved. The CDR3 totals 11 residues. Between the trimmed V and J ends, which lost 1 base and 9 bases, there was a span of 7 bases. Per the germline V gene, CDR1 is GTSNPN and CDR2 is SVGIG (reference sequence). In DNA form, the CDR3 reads TGTGCCTGGAGTGAGAATGGTGAGCAGTTCTTC. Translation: CAWSENGEQFF.

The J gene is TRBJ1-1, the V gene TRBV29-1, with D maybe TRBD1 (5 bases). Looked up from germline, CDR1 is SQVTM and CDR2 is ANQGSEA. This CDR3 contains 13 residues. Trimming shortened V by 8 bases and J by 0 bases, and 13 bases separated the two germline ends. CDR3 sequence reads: CSTTGFMNTEAFF. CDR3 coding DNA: TGCAGCACCACAGGATTTATGAACACTGAAGCTTTCTTT. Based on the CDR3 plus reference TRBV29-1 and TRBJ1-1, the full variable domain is SAVISQKPSRDICQRGTSLTIQCQVDSQVTMMFWYRQQPGQSLTLIATANQGSEATYESGFVIDKFPISRPNLTFSTLTVSNMSPEDSSIYLCSTTGFMNTEAFFGQGTRLTVV.

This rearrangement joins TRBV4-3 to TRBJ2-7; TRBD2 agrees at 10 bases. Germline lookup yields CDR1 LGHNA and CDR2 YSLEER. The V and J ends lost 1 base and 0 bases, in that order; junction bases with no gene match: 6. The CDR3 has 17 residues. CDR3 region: CASSQGLAGVPSYEQYF. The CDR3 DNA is TGCGCCAGCAGCCAAGGGCTAGCGGGAGTTCCCTCCTACGAGCAGTACTTC.

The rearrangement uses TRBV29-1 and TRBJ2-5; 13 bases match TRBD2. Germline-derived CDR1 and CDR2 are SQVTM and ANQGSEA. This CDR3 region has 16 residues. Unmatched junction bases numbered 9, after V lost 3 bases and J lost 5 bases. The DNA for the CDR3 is TGCAGCGTTGAGGGACTAGCGGGGAAACCTCGGGAGACCCAGTACTTC. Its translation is CSVEGLAGKPRETQYF. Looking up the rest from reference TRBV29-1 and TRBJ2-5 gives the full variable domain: SAVISQKPSRDICQRGTSLTIQCQVDSQVTMMFWYRQQPGQSLTLIATANQGSEATYESGFVIDKFPISRPNLTFSTLTVSNMSPEDSSIYLCSVEGLAGKPRETQYFGPGTRLLVL.

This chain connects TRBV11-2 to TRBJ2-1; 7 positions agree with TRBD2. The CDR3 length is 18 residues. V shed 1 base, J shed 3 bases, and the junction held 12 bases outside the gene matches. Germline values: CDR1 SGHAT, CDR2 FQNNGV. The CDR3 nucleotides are TGTGCCAGCAGCTTAGTTGGGAGGGGCGGGTTTCGCTACAATGAGCAGTTCTTC. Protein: CASSLVGRGGFRYNEQFF.

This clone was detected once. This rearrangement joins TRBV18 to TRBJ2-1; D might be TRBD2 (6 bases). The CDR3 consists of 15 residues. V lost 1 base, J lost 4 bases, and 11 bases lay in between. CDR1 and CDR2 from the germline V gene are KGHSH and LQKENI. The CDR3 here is CASSPLTGGYNEQFF. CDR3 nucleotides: TGTGCCAGCTCACCACTGACCGGGGGATACAATGAGCAGTTCTTC.

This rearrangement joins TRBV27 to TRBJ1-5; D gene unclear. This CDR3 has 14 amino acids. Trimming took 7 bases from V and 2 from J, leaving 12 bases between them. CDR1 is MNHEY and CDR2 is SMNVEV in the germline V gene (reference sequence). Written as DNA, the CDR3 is TGTGCCAGCAAGTCCCAAATGGGCAATCAGCCCCAGCATTTT. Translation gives CASKSQMGNQPQHF.

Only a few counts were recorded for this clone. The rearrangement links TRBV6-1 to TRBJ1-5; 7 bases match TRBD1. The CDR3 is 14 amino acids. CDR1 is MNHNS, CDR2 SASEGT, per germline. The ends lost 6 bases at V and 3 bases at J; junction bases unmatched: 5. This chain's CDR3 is CASSLRGLNQPQHF. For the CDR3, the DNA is TGTGCCAGCAGCCTTAGGGGGCTCAATCAGCCCCAGCATTTT.

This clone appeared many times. The CDR3 nucleotides read TGTGCCAGCAGCCCGGGGCAAACGGGTGGCTACACCTTC. Protein: CASSPGQTGGYTF. The V and J genes are TRBV7-2 and TRBJ1-2, with D maybe TRBD1 (5 bases). The CDR3 sequence is 13 residues long. The V end lost 5 bases, the J end lost 7 bases, and 14 bases lay between the germline ends. The germline CDR1 and CDR2 sequences are SGHTA and FQGNSA.